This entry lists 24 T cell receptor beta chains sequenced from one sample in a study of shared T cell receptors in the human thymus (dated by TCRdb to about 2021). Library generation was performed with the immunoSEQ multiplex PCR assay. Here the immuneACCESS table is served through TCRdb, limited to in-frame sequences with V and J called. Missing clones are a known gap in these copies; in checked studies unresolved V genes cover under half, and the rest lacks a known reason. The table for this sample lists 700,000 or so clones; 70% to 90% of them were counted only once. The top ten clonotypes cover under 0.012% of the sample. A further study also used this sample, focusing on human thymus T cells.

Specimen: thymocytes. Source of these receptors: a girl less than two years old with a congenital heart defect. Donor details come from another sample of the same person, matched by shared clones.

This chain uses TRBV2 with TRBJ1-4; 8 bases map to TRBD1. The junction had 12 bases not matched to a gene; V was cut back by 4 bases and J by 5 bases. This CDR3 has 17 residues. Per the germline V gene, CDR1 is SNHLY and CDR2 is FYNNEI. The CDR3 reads CASSGERDRGLNEKLFF. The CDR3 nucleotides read TGTGCCAGCAGTGGCGAGAGAGACAGGGGCCTGAATGAAAAACTGTTTTTT.

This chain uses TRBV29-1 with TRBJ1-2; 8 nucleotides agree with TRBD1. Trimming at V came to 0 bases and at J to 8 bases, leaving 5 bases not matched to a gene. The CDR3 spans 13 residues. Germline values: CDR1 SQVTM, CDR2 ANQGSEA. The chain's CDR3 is CSVEDRTGGGYTF. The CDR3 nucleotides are TGCAGCGTTGAAGATCGAACAGGGGGAGGCTACACCTTC.

The CDR3 is CASSRGGARGNTEAFF. Written as DNA, the CDR3 is TGCGCCAGCAGCCGGGGGGGGGCCAGGGGGAACACTGAAGCTTTCTTT. The chain employs TRBV4-1 and TRBJ1-1; TRBD1 might be the D (6 bases). CDR3 length: 16 amino acids. Trimming cost V 4 bases and J 1 base, with 16 bases left between them. Germline V gene data show CDR1 as MGHRA and CDR2 as YSYEKL.

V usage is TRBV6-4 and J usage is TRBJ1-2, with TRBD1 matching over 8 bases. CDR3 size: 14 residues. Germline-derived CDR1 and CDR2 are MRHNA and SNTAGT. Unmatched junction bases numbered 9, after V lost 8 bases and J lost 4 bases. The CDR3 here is CASGPMTGVYGYTF. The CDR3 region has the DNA TGTGCCAGCGGACCTATGACAGGGGTCTATGGCTACACCTTC.

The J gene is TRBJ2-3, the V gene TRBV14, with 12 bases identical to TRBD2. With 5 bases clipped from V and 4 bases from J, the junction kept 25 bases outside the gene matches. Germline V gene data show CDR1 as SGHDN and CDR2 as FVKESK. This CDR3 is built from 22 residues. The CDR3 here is CASSELRSGSSGGAGTADTQYF. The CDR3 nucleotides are TGTGCCAGCAGCGAACTCCGCTCCGGATCTAGCGGGGGGGCAGGAACGGCAGATACGCAGTATTTT.

CDR3 DNA: TGTGCCAGCAGGCCGACAGGGAGCTCCTACAATGAGCAGTTCTTC. Protein: CASRPTGSSYNEQFF. The chain links TRBV6-1 to TRBJ2-1; 7 positions agree with TRBD1. CDR1 MNHNS and CDR2 SASEGT come from the germline V gene. Trimming cost V 6 bases and J 0 bases; bases outside gene matches: 5. The CDR3 is 15 residues long.

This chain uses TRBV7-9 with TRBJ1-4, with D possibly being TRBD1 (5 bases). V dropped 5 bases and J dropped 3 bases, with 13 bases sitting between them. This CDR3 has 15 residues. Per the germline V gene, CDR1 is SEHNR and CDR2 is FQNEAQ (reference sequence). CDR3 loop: CASSPPGGSNEKLFF. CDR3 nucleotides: TGTGCCAGCAGCCCACCCGGGGGGTCTAATGAAAAACTGTTTTTT. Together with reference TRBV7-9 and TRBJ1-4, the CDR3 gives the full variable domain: DTGVSQNPRHKITKRGQNVTFRCDPISEHNRLYWYRQTLGQGPEFLTYFQNEAQLEKSRLLSDRFSAERPKGSFSTLEIQRTEQGDSAMYLCASSPPGGSNEKLFFGSGTQLSVL.

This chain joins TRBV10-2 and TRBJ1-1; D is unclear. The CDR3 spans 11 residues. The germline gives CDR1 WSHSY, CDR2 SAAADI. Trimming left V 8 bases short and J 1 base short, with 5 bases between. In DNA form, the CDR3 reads TGCGCCAGCCGAGGGAACACTGAAGCTTTCTTT. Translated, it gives CASRGNTEAFF.

Here the CDR3 reads CASSSHYGYTF. CDR3 sequence (DNA): TGTGCCAGCAGTTCTCACTATGGCTACACCTTC. The chain joins TRBV28 to TRBJ1-2; the D is unclear. The CDR3 is 11 residues long. The V gene's germline CDR1 is MDHEN and CDR2 SYDVKM. With 4 bases removed from V and 3 bases from J, the gap between germline ends came to 3 bases.

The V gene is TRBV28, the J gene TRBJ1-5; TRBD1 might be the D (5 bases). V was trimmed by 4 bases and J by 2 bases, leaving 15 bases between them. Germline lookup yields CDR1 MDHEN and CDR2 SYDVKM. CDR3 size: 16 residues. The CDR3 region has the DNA TGTGCCAGCAGTTGCGGGGACGAAATCCGCAATCAGCCCCAGCATTTT. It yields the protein CASSCGDEIRNQPQHF.

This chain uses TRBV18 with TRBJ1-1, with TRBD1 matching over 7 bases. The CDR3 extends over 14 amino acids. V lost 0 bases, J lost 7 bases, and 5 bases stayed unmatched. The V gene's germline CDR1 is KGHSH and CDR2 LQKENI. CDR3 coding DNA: TGTGCCAGCTCACCACCTAACAGGGGACTTGAAGCTTTCTTT. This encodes CASSPPNRGLEAFF.

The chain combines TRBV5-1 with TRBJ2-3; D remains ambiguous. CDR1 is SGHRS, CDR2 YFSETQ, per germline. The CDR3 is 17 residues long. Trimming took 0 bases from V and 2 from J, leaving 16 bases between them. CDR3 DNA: TGCGCCAGCAGCTTGGGACCTACAGACAAAATCACAGATACGCAGTATTTT. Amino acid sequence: CASSLGPTDKITDTQYF.

CDR3 region: CASSAGTGNTEAFF. CDR3 in DNA: TGTGCCAGTTCTGCCGGGACAGGCAACACTGAAGCTTTCTTT. This chain uses TRBV19 with TRBJ1-1; 8 bases match TRBD1. The CDR3 sequence is 14 residues long. V lost 8 bases, J lost 2 bases, and 7 bases stayed unmatched. The germline gives CDR1 LNHDA, CDR2 SQIVND (reference sequence).

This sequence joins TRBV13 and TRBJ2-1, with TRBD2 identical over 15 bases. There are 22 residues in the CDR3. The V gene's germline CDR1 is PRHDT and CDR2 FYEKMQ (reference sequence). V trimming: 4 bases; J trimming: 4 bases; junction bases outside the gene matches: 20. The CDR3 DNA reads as TGTGCCAGCAGCTCGCACCATTTGCCCGGACTAGCGGGGGGGCCGAATTACAATGAGCAGTTCTTC. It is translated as CASSSHHLPGLAGGPNYNEQFF. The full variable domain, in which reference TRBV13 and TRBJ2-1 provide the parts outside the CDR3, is AAGVIQSPRHLIKEKRETATLKCYPIPRHDTVYWYQQGPGQDPQFLISFYEKMQSDKGSIPDRFSAQQFSDYHSELNMSSLELGDSALYFCASSSHHLPGLAGGPNYNEQFFGPGTRLTVL.

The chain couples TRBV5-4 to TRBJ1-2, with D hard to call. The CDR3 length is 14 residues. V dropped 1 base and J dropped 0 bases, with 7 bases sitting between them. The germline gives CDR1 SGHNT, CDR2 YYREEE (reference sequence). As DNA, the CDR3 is TGTGCCAGCAGCTTGTCAAGAGCTAACTATGGCTACACCTTC. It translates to CASSLSRANYGYTF.

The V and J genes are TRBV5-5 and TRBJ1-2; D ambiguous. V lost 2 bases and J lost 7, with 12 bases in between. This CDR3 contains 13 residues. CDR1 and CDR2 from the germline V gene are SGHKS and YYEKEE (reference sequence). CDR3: CASSFNCEVGYTF. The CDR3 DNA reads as TGTGCCAGCAGCTTTAATTGTGAGGTTGGCTACACCTTC.

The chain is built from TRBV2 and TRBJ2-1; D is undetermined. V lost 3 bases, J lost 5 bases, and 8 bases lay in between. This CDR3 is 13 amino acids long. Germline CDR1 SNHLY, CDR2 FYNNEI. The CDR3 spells CASSDYTDNEQFF. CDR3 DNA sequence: TGTGCCAGCAGTGACTATACTGACAATGAGCAGTTCTTC.

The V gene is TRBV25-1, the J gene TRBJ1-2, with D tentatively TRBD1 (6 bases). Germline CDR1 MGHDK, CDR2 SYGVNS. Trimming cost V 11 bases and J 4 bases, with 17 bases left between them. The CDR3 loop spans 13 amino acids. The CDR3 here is CAARTDISYGYTF. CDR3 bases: TGTGCCGCACGGACAGATATTAGCTATGGCTACACCTTC.

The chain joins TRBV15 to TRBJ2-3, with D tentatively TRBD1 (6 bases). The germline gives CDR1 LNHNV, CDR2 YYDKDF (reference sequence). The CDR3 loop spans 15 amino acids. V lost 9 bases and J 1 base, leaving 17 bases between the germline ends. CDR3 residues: CATGRGDNCTDTQYF. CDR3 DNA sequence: TGTGCCACAGGACGAGGGGACAACTGCACAGATACGCAGTATTTT.

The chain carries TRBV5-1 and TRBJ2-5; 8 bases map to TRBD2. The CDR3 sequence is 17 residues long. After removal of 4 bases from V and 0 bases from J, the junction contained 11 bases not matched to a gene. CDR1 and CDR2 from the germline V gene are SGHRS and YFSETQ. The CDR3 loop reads CASSQLTSGMYQETQYF. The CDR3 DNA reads TGCGCCAGCAGCCAACTCACTAGCGGAATGTACCAAGAGACCCAGTACTTC.

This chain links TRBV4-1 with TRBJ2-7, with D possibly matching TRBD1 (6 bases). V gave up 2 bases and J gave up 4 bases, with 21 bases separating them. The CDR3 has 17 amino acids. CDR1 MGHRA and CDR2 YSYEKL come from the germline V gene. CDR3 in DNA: TGCGCCAGCAGCCAATGGGCCGAGTCGGAAAGGGGGTACGAGCAGTACTTC. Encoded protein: CASSQWAESERGYEQYF.

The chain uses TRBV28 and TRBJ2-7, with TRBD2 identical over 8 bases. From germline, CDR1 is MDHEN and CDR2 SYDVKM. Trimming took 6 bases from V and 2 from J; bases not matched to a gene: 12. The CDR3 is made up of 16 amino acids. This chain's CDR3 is CASSPGRGSPTYEQYF. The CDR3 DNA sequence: TGTGCCAGCAGCCCCGGGAGGGGGTCGCCGACCTACGAGCAGTACTTC.

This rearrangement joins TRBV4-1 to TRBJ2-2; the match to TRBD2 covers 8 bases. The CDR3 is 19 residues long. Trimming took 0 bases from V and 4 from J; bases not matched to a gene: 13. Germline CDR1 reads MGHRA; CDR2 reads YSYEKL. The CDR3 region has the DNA TGCGCCAGCAGCCAAGATCACGAGATCGGGGGGGCCCCCACCGGGGAGCTGTTTTTT. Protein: CASSQDHEIGGAPTGELFF.

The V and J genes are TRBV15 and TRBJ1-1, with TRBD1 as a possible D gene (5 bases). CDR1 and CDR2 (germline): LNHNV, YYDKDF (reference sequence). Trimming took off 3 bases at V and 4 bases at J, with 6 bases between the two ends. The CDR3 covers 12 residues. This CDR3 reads CATSSGGTEAFF. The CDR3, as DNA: TGTGCCACCAGCAGCGGGGGCACTGAAGCTTTCTTT.